This T cell receptor beta chain was sequenced for a study of persistence of HIV-infected CD4 T cells. Sequencing used immunoSEQ version 4 in survey mode. Some clones are missing from TCRdb's copy, which holds only in-frame ones; the method was immunoSEQ multiplex PCR. Altogether more than 15,000 clones are present, more than 75% being singletons, with the ten largest covering roughly 7%. Stimulation used about 9.5 ug/mL lysate from CMV-infected fibroblasts. Sorting of responding CD4+ T cells relied on upregulated CD40 ligand together with CD69. Trimming pared 2 bases from V and 5 bases from J, leaving 12 bases between. Germline loops: CDR1 MNHEY, CDR2 SVGAGI. CDR3 size: 15 residues. Concerning this clone: Antigen unknown.

This sequence was found in an adult man with HIV who was CMV-seropositive. Source: CD4+ T cells sorted from PBMCs after roughly 17-hour stimulation, taken from a patient who received antiretroviral therapy. The chain uses TRBV6-5 and TRBJ1-4; the D is unclear. CDR3 DNA: TGTGCCAGCAGTTACGATAGGACTCTGAATGAAAAACTGTTTTTT. Its translation: CASSYDRTLNEKLFF.